These 10 T cell receptor beta chains share one sample of origin, sequenced in a study of Graves' ophthalmopathy and Graves' hyperthyroidism. Amplified material comprised TCR beta CDR3 regions derived from RNA transcripts. The library came from an HTBI-primed first-round RT-PCR and a second-round multiplex PCR. TCRdb re-analysed the multiplex PCR reads in MiXCR, keeping a single row per CDR3 protein. The data hold about 390,000 distinct CDR3 sequences, with just over 15% observed a single time. Sequencing was carried out using peripheral blood. All receptors come from a woman aged 18 to 35 with stable Graves' hyperthyroidism.

This clonotype was counted ten times or more. At one end, the junction sequence differs from germline, possibly due to a read error. V gene TRBV2 combines with J gene TRBJ1-1; the D gene is possibly TRBD1 (5 bases). The length of the CDR3 is 10 residues. Germline V gives CDR1 SNHLY, CDR2 FYNNEI. The CDR3 loop is CASREDEAFF. In DNA form, the CDR3 reads TGTGCAAGCAGGGAGGATGAAGCTTTCTTT.

This clonotype showed up many times. CDR3 sequence (DNA): TGTGCCAGCAGGTATTTCTTAGGGACTAGGGGACCCTACGAGCAGTACTTC. Translating it yields CASRYFLGTRGPYEQYF. This chain joins TRBV2 and TRBJ2-7, with 8 bases fitting TRBD2. J gave up 2 bases and V 6 bases, and 15 bases lay outside the gene matches. The germline V gene encodes CDR1 SNHLY and CDR2 FYNNEI. This CDR3 is 17 amino acids long.

This clonotype was found many times. The V gene is TRBV16, the J gene TRBJ1-3, with D hard to call. The V gene's germline CDR1 is KGHSY and CDR2 FQNENV. This CDR3 comprises 16 residues. Trimming left V 2 bases short and J 2 bases short, with 13 bases between. The CDR3 sequence is CASSQLGSGTGNTIYF. The DNA of the CDR3 is TGTGCCAGCAGCCAACTGGGGTCCGGGACTGGAAACACCATATATTTT.

This clonotype appeared a few times. This chain links TRBV4-1 with TRBJ1-1; D not certain. Germline loops: CDR1 MGHRA, CDR2 YSYEKL. Deletions cut 0 bases from V and 6 bases from J, with 8 bases between. The CDR3 is 13 residues long. The CDR3 DNA reads as TGCGCCAGCAGCCAAGATCGAGCGGCTGAAGCTTTCTTT. This sequence encodes CASSQDRAAEAFF.

This clonotype has just a few counts. A much larger clone is a single base away; this may be a read error. The rearrangement links TRBV2 to TRBJ1-1; possibly TRBD1 for D (5 bases). From germline, CDR1 is SNHLY and CDR2 FYNNEI. The CDR3 length is 14 residues. The CDR3 loop is CASRKGFGNTGAFF. The DNA of the CDR3 is TGTGCCAGCAGAAAGGGGTTTGGGAACACTGGAGCTTTCTTT.

This clonotype was seen many times. This chain's CDR3 is CSAQDGSPLHF. CDR3 DNA sequence: TGCAGTGCTCAGGATGGTTCACCCCTCCACTTT. The chain is built from TRBV20-1 and TRBJ1-6; no firm D call. V was trimmed by 5 bases and J by 9 bases, leaving 8 bases between them. This CDR3 spans 11 amino acids. Germline-derived CDR1 and CDR2 are DFQATT and SNEGSKA (reference sequence).

This clonotype was counted many times. This chain uses TRBV6-5 with TRBJ2-2; D may be TRBD2 (6 bases). The CDR3 contains 13 residues. V was pared by 10 bases and J by 4 bases, with 13 bases between. Germline CDR1 MNHEY, CDR2 SVGAGI. The CDR3 DNA is TGTGCCACTAGGGTGGAGGGCACCGGGGAGCTGTTTTTT. The encoded protein is CATRVEGTGELFF.

In its sample, this clonotype was seen many times. The chain is built from TRBV12-3 or TRBV12-4 and TRBJ2-7; tentative D call: TRBD2 (6 bases). There are 13 residues in the CDR3. V lost 5 bases, J lost 0 bases, and 8 bases lay in between. The CDR3 here is CASSGGDSYEQYF. In DNA, the CDR3 is TGTGCCAGCAGTGGCGGGGACTCCTACGAGCAGTACTTC.

As for this clonotype: Given a much more abundant clone one base away, this may be a read error. The chain combines TRBV20-1 with TRBJ1-2, with 9 bases matching TRBD1. V shed 7 bases, J shed 5 bases, and the junction held 8 bases outside the gene matches. The length of the CDR3 is 13 residues. Germline CDR1 and CDR2: DFQATT and SNEGSKA (reference sequence). The CDR3 bases are TGCAGTGTGGGACAGGGTTTAGAATATGGCTACACCTTC. This codes for CSVGQGLEYGYTF.

This clonotype was recorded many times. The rearrangement uses TRBV7-2 and TRBJ1-6; TRBD1 is a possible D gene (5 bases). This CDR3 comprises 14 residues. Trimming stripped 3 bases from V and 7 bases from J, with 10 bases between. Per germline, CDR1 SGHTA and CDR2 FQGNSA. The CDR3 nucleotides read TGTGCCAGCAGCTTTCCGGGGCAGAATTCACCCCTCCACTTT. As protein: CASSFPGQNSPLHF.